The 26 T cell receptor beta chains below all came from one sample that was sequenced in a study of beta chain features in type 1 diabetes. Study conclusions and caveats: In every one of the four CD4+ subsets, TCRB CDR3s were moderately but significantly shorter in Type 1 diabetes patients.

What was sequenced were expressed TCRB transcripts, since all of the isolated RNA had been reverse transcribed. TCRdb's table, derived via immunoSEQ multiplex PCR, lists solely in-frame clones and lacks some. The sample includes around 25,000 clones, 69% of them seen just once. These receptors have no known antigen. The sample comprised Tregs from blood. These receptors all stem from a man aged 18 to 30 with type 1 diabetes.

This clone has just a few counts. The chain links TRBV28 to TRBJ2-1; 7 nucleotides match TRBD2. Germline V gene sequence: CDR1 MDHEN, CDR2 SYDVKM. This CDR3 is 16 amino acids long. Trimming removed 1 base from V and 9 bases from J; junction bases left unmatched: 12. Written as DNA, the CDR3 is TGTGCCAGCAGTTTATTCCCAGCGGGAATTTCTGTTGAGCAGTTCTTC. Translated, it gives CASSLFPAGISVEQFF.

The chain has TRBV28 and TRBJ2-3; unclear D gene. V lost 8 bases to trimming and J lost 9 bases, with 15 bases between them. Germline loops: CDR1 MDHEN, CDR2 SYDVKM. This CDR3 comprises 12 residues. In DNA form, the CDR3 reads TGTGCCAGCGCCTCGGGTGAGAAGACGCAGTATTTT. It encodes CASASGEKTQYF. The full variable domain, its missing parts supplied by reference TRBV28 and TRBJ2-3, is DVKVTQSSRYLVKRTGEKVFLECVQDMDHENMFWYRQDPGLGLRLIYFSYDVKMKEKGDIPEGYSVSREKKERFSLILESASTNQTSMYLCASASGEKTQYFGPGTRLTVL.

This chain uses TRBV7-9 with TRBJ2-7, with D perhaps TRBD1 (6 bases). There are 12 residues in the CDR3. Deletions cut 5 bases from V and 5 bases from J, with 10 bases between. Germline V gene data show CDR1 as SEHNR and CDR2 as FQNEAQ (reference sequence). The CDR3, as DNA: TGTGCCAGCAGCCGAGGGGGTGACGAGCAGTACTTC. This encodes CASSRGGDEQYF. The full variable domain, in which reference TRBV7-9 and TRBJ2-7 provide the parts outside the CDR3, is DTGVSQNPRHKITKRGQNVTFRCDPISEHNRLYWYRQTLGQGPEFLTYFQNEAQLEKSRLLSDRFSAERPKGSFSTLEIQRTEQGDSAMYLCASSRGGDEQYFGPGTRLTVT.

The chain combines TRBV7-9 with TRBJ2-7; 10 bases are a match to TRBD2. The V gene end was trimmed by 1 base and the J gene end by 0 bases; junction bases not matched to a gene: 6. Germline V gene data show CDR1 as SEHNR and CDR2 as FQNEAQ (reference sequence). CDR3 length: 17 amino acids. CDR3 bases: TGTGCCAGCAGCTTAGGGCTAGCGGGAGTCTACTCCTACGAGCAGTACTTC. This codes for CASSLGLAGVYSYEQYF.

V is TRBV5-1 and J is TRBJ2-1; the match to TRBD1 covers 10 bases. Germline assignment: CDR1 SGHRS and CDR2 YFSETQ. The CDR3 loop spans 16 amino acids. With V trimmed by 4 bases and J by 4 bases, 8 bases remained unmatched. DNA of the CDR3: TGCGCCAGCAGCCGCACCGGGACAGGGGTATACAATGAGCAGTTCTTC. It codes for CASSRTGTGVYNEQFF.

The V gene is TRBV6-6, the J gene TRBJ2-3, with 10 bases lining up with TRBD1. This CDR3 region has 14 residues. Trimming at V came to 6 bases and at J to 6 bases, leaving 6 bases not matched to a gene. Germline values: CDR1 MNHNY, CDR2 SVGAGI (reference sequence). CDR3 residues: CASSPGQGSDTQYF. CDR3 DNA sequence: TGTGCCAGCAGCCCGGGACAGGGGTCCGATACGCAGTATTTT.

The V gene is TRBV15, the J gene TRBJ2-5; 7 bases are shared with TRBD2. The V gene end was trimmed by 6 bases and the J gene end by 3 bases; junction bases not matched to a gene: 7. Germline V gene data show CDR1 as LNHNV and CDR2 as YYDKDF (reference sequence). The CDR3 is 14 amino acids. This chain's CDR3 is CATSNPGLKETQYF. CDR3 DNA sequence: TGTGCCACCAGTAATCCGGGACTAAAAGAGACCCAGTACTTC.

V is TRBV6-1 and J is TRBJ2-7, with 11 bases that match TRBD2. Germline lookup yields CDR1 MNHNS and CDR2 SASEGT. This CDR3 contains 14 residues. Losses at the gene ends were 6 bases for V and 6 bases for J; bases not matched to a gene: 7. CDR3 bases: TGTGCCAGCAGAACTAGCGGGGGCCCCCCCGAGCAGTACTTC. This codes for CASRTSGGPPEQYF.

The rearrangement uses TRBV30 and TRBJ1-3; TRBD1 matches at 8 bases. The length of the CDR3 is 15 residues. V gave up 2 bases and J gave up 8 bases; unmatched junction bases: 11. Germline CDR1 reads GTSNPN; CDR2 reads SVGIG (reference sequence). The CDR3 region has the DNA TGTGCCTGGAGTCGATATACGACAGGGGCGGACACCATATATTTT. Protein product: CAWSRYTTGADTIYF.

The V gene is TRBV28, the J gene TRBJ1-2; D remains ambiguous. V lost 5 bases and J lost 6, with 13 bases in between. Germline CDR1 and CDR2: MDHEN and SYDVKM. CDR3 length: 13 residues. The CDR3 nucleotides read TGTGCCAGCAGTGTCCAGGTGTGGGATGGCTACACCTTC. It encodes CASSVQVWDGYTF.

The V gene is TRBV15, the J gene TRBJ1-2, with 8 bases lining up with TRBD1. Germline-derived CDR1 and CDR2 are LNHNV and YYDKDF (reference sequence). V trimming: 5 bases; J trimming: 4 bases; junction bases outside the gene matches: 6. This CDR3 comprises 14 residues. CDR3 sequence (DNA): TGTGCCACCAGCTTCCGGGACAGGAGCTATGGCTACACCTTC. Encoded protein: CATSFRDRSYGYTF. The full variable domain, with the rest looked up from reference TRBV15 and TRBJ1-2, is DAMVIQNPRYQVTQFGKPVTLSCSQTLNHNVMYWYQQKSSQAPKLLFHYYDKDFNNEADTPDNFQSRRPNTSFCFLDIRSPGLGDTAMYLCATSFRDRSYGYTFGSGTRLTVV.

CDR3: CASSKKGLAVNSGANVLTF. The CDR3 coding sequence is TGTGCCAGCAGCAAGAAAGGACTAGCGGTAAACTCTGGGGCCAACGTCCTGACTTTC. The chain combines TRBV21-1 with TRBJ2-6; the D call TRBD2 from the table was never checked on the DNA. TRBV21-1 is deemed a pseudogene. The CDR3 has 19 residues.

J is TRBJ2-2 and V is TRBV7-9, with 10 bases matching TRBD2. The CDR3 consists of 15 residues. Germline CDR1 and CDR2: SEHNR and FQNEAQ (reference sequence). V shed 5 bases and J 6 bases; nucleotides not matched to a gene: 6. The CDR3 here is CASSPQSGRAGELFF. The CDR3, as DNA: TGTGCCAGCAGCCCGCAGAGCGGGAGGGCCGGGGAGCTGTTTTTT.

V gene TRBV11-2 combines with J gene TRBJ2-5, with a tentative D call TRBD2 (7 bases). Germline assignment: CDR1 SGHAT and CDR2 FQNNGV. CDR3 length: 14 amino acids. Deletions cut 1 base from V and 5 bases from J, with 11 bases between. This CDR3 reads CASSLARGHETQYF. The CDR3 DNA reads TGTGCCAGCAGCTTAGCGCGGGGGCACGAGACCCAGTACTTC. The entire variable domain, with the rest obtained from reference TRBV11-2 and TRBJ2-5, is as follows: EAGVAQSPRYKIIEKRQSVAFWCNPISGHATLYWYQQILGQGPKLLIQFQNNGVVDDSQLPKDRFSAERLKGVDSTLKIQPAKLEDSAVYLCASSLARGHETQYFGPGTRLLVL.

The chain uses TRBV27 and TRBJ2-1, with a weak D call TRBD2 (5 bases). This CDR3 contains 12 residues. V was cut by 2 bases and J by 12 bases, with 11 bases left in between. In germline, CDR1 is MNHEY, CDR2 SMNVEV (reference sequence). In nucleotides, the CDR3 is TGTGCCAGCAGTTTACCGGGGTTGGGGCAGTTCTTC. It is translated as CASSLPGLGQFF.

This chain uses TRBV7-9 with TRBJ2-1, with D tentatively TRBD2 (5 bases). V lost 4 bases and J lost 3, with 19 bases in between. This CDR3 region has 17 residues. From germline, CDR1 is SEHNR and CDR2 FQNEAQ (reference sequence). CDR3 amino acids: CASSSAGLPLNYNEQFF. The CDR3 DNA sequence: TGTGCCAGCAGCTCCGCCGGACTTCCACTGAACTACAATGAGCAGTTCTTC. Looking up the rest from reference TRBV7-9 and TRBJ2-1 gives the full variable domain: DTGVSQNPRHKITKRGQNVTFRCDPISEHNRLYWYRQTLGQGPEFLTYFQNEAQLEKSRLLSDRFSAERPKGSFSTLEIQRTEQGDSAMYLCASSSAGLPLNYNEQFFGPGTRLTVL.

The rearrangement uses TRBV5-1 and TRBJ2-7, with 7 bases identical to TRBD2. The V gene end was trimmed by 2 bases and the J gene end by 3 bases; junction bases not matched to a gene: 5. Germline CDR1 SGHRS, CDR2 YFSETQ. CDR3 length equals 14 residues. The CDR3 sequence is CASSFHRDYYEQYF. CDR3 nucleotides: TGCGCCAGCAGCTTCCACCGGGACTACTACGAGCAGTACTTC.

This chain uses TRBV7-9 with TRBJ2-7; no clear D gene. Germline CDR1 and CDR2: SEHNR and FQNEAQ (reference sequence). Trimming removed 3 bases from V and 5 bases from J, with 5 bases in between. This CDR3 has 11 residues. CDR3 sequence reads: CASSFSDEQYF. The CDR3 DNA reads TGTGCCAGCAGCTTCAGCGACGAGCAGTACTTC.

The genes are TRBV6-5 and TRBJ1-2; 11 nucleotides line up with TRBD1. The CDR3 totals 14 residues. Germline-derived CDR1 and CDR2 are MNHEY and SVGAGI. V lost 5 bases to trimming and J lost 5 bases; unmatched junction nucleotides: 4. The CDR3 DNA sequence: TGTGCCAGCAGTCCGGACAGGGGGCTGTATGGCTACACCTTC. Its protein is CASSPDRGLYGYTF.

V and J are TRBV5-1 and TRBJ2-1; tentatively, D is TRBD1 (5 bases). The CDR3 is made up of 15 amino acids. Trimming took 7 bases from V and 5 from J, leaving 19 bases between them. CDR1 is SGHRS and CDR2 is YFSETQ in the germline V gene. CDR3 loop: CASQYQTVADNEQFF. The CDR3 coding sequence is TGCGCCAGCCAATACCAGACAGTGGCGGACAATGAGCAGTTCTTC.

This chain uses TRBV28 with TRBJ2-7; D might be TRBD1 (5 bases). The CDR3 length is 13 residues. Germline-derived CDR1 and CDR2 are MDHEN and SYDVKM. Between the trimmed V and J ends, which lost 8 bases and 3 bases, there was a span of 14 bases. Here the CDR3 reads CASREQGVYEQYF. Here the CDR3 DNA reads TGTGCCAGCCGAGAGCAGGGTGTCTACGAGCAGTACTTC. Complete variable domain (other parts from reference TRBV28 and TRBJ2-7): DVKVTQSSRYLVKRTGEKVFLECVQDMDHENMFWYRQDPGLGLRLIYFSYDVKMKEKGDIPEGYSVSREKKERFSLILESASTNQTSMYLCASREQGVYEQYFGPGTRLTVT.

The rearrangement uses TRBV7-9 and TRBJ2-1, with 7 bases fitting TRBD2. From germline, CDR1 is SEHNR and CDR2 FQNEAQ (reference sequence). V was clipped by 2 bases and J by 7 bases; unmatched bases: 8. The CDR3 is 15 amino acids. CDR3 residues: CASSLYIGGMNEQFF. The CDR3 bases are TGTGCCAGCAGCTTATACATCGGGGGGATGAATGAGCAGTTCTTC.

DNA of the CDR3: TGCGCCAGCAGCACGCACCCACTAGGACGTGACCTTAACACCGGGGAGCTGTTTTTT. It codes for CASSTHPLGRDLNTGELFF. The gene calls are TRBV5-1 and TRBJ2-2, with D perhaps TRBD2 (5 bases). The germline gives CDR1 SGHRS, CDR2 YFSETQ. Trimming left V 4 bases short and J 2 bases short, with 24 bases between. This CDR3 region has 19 residues.

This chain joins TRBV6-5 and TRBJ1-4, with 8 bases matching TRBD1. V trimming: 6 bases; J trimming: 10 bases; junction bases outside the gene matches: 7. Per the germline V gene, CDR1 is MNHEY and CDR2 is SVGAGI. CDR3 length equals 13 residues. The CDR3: CASSPDRVGKLFF. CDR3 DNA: TGTGCCAGCAGCCCGGACAGGGTTGGAAAACTGTTTTTT.

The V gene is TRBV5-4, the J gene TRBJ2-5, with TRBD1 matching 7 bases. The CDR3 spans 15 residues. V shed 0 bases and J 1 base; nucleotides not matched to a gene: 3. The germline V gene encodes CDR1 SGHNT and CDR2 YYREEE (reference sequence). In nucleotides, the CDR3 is TGTGCCAGCAGCTTGGGGGGACAGTTCCAAGAGACCCAGTACTTC. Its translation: CASSLGGQFQETQYF.

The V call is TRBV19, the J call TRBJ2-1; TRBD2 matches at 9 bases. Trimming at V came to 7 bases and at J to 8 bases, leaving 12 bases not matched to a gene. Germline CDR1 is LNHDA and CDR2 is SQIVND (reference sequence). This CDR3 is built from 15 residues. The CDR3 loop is CASTGASGTVHEQFF. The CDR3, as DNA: TGTGCCAGTACCGGAGCTAGCGGGACGGTCCATGAGCAGTTCTTC.